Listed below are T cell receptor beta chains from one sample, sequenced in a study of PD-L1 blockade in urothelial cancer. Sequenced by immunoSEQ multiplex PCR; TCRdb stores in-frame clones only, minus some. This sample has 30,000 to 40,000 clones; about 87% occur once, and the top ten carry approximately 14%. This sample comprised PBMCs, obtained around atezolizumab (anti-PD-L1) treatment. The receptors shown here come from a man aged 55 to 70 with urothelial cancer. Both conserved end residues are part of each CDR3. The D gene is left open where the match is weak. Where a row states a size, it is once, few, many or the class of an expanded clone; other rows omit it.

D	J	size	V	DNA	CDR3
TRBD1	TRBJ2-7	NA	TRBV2	TGTGCCAGCAGTGACTCGACAGGGGAAGGCGAGCAGTACTTC	CASSDSTGEGEQYF
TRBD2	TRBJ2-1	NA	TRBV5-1	TGCGCCAGCAGCTTGGGGAGGGCTAGCGGGAACAATGAGCAGTTCTTC	CASSLGRASGNNEQFF
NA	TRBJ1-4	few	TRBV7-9	TGTGCCAGCAGTCGACAGCCTAATGAAAAACTGTTTTTT	CASSRQPNEKLFF
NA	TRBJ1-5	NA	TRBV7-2	TGTGCCAGCAGCTTGCAGACTGCCCGCAATCAGCCCCAGCATTTT	CASSLQTARNQPQHF
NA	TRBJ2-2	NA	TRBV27	TGTGCCAGCAAGAGGTCCAACACCGGGGAGCTGTTTTTT	CASKRSNTGELFF
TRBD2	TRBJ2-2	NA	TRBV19	TGTGCCACTTCGCCGGGACTAGCGGGAGTGGGCACCGGGGAGCTGTTTTTT	CATSPGLAGVGTGELFF
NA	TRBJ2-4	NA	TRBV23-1	TGCGCCAGCAGTCCGGCACACAGGAACATTCAGTACTTC	CASSPAHRNIQYF
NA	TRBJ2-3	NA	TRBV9	TGTGCCAGCAGCGCCTACTACACAGATACGCAGTATTTT	CASSAYYTDTQYF
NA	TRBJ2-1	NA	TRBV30	TGTGCCTGGAGTGGGAGGGGCCGGGTGGGCAATGAGCAGTTCTTC	CAWSGRGRVGNEQFF
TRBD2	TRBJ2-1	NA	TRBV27	TGTGCCAGCAGTTCGATTATTACAGCGGGAGTATCCTACAATGAGCAGTTCTTC	CASSSIITAGVSYNEQFF
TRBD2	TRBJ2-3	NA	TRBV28	TGTGCCAGCAGGCAGAGCGGGAGTATTTCAGATACGCAGTATTTT	CASRQSGSISDTQYF
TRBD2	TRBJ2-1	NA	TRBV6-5	TGTGCCAGCAGTTATCTGAGATTCGGACTAGCGAATGAGCAGTTCTTC	CASSYLRFGLANEQFF
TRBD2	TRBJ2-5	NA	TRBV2	TGTGCCAGCGCCGGACTAGCGGGAATCGAGACCCAGTACTTC	CASAGLAGIETQYF
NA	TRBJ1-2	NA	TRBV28	TGTGCCAGCAGTTTAGGAGACAGGAACTATGGCTACACCTTC	CASSLGDRNYGYTF
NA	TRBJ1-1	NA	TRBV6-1	TGTGCCAGCACCCTGGATGAGGGGGACACTGAAGCTTTCTTT	CASTLDEGDTEAFF
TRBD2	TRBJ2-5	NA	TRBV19	TGTGCCAGTACTACGGGAGGTCAAGAGACCCAGTACTTC	CASTTGGQETQYF
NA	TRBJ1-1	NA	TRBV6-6	TGTGCCAGCAGCGCGGCGGCTGAAGCTTTCTTT	CASSAAAEAFF
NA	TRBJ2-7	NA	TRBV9	TGTGCCAGCAGCCTACAGGGTTCCTACGAGCAGTACTTC	CASSLQGSYEQYF
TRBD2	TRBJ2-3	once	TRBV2	TGTGCCAGCAGTGGGGGTAGCGGGAGAGCCGCAGATACGCAGTATTTT	CASSGGSGRAADTQYF
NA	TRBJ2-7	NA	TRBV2	TGTGCCAGCAGTTTGGGCATAGGATACGAGCAGTACTTC	CASSLGIGYEQYF
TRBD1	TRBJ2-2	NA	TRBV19	TGTGCCAGTAGTGTGGACAGGGCCGGGGAGCTGTTTTTT	CASSVDRAGELFF
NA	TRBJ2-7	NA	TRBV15	TGTGCCACCAGCAGAGTTGGGCATTCCTACGAGCAGTACTTC	CATSRVGHSYEQYF
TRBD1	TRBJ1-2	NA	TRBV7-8	TGTGCCAGCAGCTCCCCAAGGGCGGGACAGGCGAGTGGAGGCTACACCTTC	CASSSPRAGQASGGYTF
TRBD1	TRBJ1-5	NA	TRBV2	TGTGCCAGCAGCCCTCAGGGGGTATATCAGCCCCAGCATTTT	CASSPQGVYQPQHF
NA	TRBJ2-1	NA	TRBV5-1	TGCGCCAGCAGCTTGGCGAACAGGGCGGATAATGAGCAGTTCTTC	CASSLANRADNEQFF
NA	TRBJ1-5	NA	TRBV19	TGTGCCAGTAGTCCTACCGGGACGGGGGGAAATCAGCCCCAGCATTTT	CASSPTGTGGNQPQHF
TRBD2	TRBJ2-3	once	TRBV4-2	TGTGCCAGCAGCCAAGATTCGGTGGGCCGACTAGCGGGGATCACAGATACGCAGTATTTT	CASSQDSVGRLAGITDTQYF
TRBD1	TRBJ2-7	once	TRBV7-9	TGTGCCAGCAGTCCCGTCACAGGGGGTTCGTACGAGCAGTACTTC	CASSPVTGGSYEQYF
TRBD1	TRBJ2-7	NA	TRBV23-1	TGCGCCAGCAGTCAATCGCGGACAGGGCCTACCTACGAGCAGTACTTC	CASSQSRTGPTYEQYF
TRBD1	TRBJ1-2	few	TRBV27	TGTGCCAGCAAAACCGGGACAGGCGACTATGGCTACACCTTC	CASKTGTGDYGYTF
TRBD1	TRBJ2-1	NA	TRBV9	TGTGCCAGCAGCGTAACAAGGGGGCTAGGCAATGAGCAGTTCTTC	CASSVTRGLGNEQFF
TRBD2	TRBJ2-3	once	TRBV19	TGTGCCAGTAGTATAAGACCTAGCGGTACCACAGATACGCAGTATTTT	CASSIRPSGTTDTQYF
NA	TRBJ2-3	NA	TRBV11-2	TGTGCCAGCAGCGATCGACAGTCCCACACAGATACGCAGTATTTT	CASSDRQSHTDTQYF
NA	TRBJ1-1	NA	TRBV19	TGTGCCAGTAGTATCCGAGGAGGGGTGAACACTGAAGCTTTCTTT	CASSIRGGVNTEAFF
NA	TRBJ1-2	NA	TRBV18	TGTGCCAGCTCACGGGACAACACTAACTATGGCTACACCTTC	CASSRDNTNYGYTF
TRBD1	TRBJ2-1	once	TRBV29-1	TGCAGCGTTGGGGGGGCAGGGGGCCTAACCTACAATGAGCAGTTCTTC	CSVGGAGGLTYNEQFF
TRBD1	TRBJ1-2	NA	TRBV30	TGTGCCTGGAACGACAGGGTTGCAAACTATGGCTACACCTTC	CAWNDRVANYGYTF